This T cell receptor beta chain is drawn from a study of blood T cell repertoires in COVID-19. The assay was immunoSEQ multiplex PCR, and TCRdb's table has in-frame clones only and misses some. The sample shows over 200,000 clones, 70% to 90% of them seen only once. Germline-derived CDR1 and CDR2 are MNHEY and SVGAGI. V lost 0 bases to trimming and J lost 3 bases; unmatched junction nucleotides: 1. This CDR3 is 15 amino acids long. The chain links TRBV6-5 to TRBJ2-7; 11 bases agree with TRBD2. The TCR originated in a man aged 30 to 39 who had recovered from COVID-19. Sequenced input: PBMCs or T cells enriched from blood (not recorded which). The CDR3: CASSYSLAGGYEQYF. In nucleotides, the CDR3 is TGTGCCAGCAGTTACTCTCTAGCGGGGGGCTACGAGCAGTACTTC.